These 11 T cell receptor beta chains came from one sample sequenced in a study of blood T cells in healthy people across ages (dated by TCRdb to 2013 to 2016). Libraries were prepared through 5' RACE. The reads were generated on an Illumina HiSeq 2500. A second PCR of roughly 7 to 11 cycles was performed with a sample-barcoded 5' primer and a J-beta primer mix. Clones were called with MiXCR by TCRdb after fastp trimmed the public reads at Q25, and only in-frame beta chains were retained. Identical CDR3 protein sequences are pooled into one entry, listed with their most common genes and DNA. The sample yields hundreds of thousands of distinct CDR3 sequences; around 25% were counted once. 2.5% to 3.5% of the sample is in the top ten clones. Separately, the same data were catalogued under a study of T cells of mothers and their children.

Source material: blood. All receptors come from a boy aged 5-17 years in good health.

This clonotype came up a few times. The chain is built from TRBV20-1 and TRBJ2-5, with D unresolved. Per the germline V gene, CDR1 is DFQATT and CDR2 is SNEGSKA (reference sequence). The CDR3 is made up of 13 amino acids. Trimming removed 4 bases from V and 1 base from J, with 10 bases in between. The CDR3: CSAKRPGQETQYF. In nucleotides, the CDR3 is TGCAGTGCTAAGAGGCCAGGCCAAGAGACCCAGTACTTC.

This rearrangement joins TRBV7-9 to TRBJ1-3; 7 positions match TRBD1. The trim removed 6 bases at V and 0 bases at J, leaving 5 bases unmatched. The CDR3 has 15 residues. CDR1 and CDR2 from the germline V gene are SEHNR and FQNEAQ (reference sequence). The CDR3 reads CASRGDRRSGNTIYF. The CDR3 DNA reads as TGTGCCAGCAGGGGGGACAGACGCTCTGGAAACACCATATATTTT.

This clonotype was counted only a few times. This chain uses TRBV9 with TRBJ2-2, with TRBD1 identical over 10 bases. The J segment lost 5 bases and the V segment lost 2 bases, leaving 9 bases of the junction unmatched. CDR3 length: 17 residues. Germline V gene sequence: CDR1 SGDLS, CDR2 YYNGEE. CDR3 coding DNA: TGTGCCAGCAGCGTGTGGGGGCCGGGACAGGGGACCGGGGAGCTGTTTTTT. It translates to CASSVWGPGQGTGELFF. Together with reference TRBV9 and TRBJ2-2, the CDR3 gives the full variable domain: DSGVTQTPKHLITATGQRVTLRCSPRSGDLSVYWYQQSLDQGLQFLIQYYNGEERAKGNILERFSAQQFPDLHSELNLSSLELGDSALYFCASSVWGPGQGTGELFFGEGSRLTVL.

This clonotype was picked up a small number of times. The V and J genes are TRBV30 and TRBJ2-1, with a possible D match to TRBD2 (5 bases). The end of the DNA fits TRBJ2-5 better, so the J call may be wrong. Per the germline V gene, CDR1 is GTSNPN and CDR2 is SVGIG (reference sequence). This CDR3 is built from 15 residues. The CDR3 here is CAWSVGAGLGETQYF. In DNA form, the CDR3 reads TGTGCCTGGTCAGTGGGAGCCGGGTTGGGAGAGACCCAGTACTTC.

The rearrangement joins TRBV20-1 to TRBJ2-1; D perhaps matches TRBD1 (8 bases). Germline assignment: CDR1 DFQATT and CDR2 SNEGSKA (reference sequence). Trimming pared 7 bases from V and 7 bases from J, leaving 17 bases between. CDR3 length: 13 residues. CDR3 protein: CSVLNRGGNEQFF. As DNA, the CDR3 is TGCAGTGTCTTAAACAGGGGGGGGAATGAGCAGTTCTTC.

This clonotype was seen more than once but under ten times. This chain joins TRBV9 and TRBJ1-4; TRBD1 matches 11 bases. The CDR3 runs to 15 residues. The V gene end was trimmed by 0 bases and the J gene end by 7 bases; junction bases not matched to a gene: 2. Germline values: CDR1 SGDLS, CDR2 YYNGEE. The CDR3 DNA sequence: TGTGCCAGCAGCGTAGCCGGGACAGGGGGTGAAAAACTGTTTTTT. Its translation: CASSVAGTGGEKLFF.

Ten or more counts support this clonotype. The V gene is TRBV4-2, the J gene TRBJ2-5, with a tentative D call TRBD2 (6 bases). The CDR3 contains 16 residues. V was shortened by 0 bases and J by 4 bases, with 15 bases between the two germline ends. The germline CDR1 and CDR2 sequences are LGHNA and YNFKEQ. For the CDR3, the DNA is TGTGCCAGCAGCCAAGAACGGACCGCGGGACGAGAGACCCAGTACTTC. This sequence encodes CASSQERTAGRETQYF.

This chain links TRBV5-1 with TRBJ2-7; D perhaps matches TRBD1 (6 bases). The J call may be mistaken, given a closer DNA end match to TRBJ2-5. This CDR3 region has 16 residues. CDR1 and CDR2 from the germline V gene are SGHRS and YFSETQ. CDR3 in amino acids: CASSLEPGHPQETQYF. The CDR3, as DNA: TGCGCCAGCAGCTTGGAACCGGGACACCCCCAAGAGACCCAGTACTTC.

This clonotype was seen more than once but under ten times. The chain carries TRBV10-3 and TRBJ2-3; the D gene is possibly TRBD2 (6 bases). V gave up 6 bases and J gave up 3 bases, with 19 bases separating them. Germline V gene lookup returns CDR1 ENHRY and CDR2 SYGVKD. CDR3 size: 16 residues. CDR3 sequence reads: CAISEAGRGVTDTQYF. CDR3 DNA: TGTGCCATCAGCGAGGCGGGGCGTGGGGTTACAGATACGCAGTATTTT.

This clonotype was observed a handful of times. V usage is TRBV12-3 or TRBV12-4 and J usage is TRBJ1-1; D is undetermined. This CDR3 has 12 residues. Trimming cost V 3 bases and J 5 bases, with 7 bases left between them. The CDR3 protein is CASSFLQTEAFF. DNA of the CDR3: TGTGCCAGCAGTTTTCTCCAGACTGAAGCTTTCTTT.

The chain joins TRBV7-2 to TRBJ2-1; a possible D gene is TRBD1 (5 bases). The CDR3 is 14 residues long. Trimming shortened V by 3 bases and J by 6 bases, and 12 bases separated the two germline ends. Germline CDR1 is SGHTA and CDR2 is FQGNSA. In DNA, the CDR3 is TGTGCCAGCAGCTTGGACAACACGGGCAATGAGCAGTTCTTC. The encoded protein is CASSLDNTGNEQFF.